What follows are 17 T cell receptor beta chains derived from one specimen sequenced in a study of T-cell memory formation after mild COVID-19 listed by TCRdb under 2021. Receptor libraries were prepared by 5' RACE. TCRdb names Illumina NovaSeq 6000 as the instrument used. TCRdb's own reprocessing of the public reads used fastp at Q25 and MiXCR and kept productive beta chains. Each entry is one CDR3 protein sequence, shown with its most common DNA and genes. The sample table shows roughly 100,000 distinct CDR3 sequences, and around 12% are seen once. The ten top clones hold around 30% of the sample. The sample was PBMCs or a T cell subset sorted from them (not recorded which). These receptors were collected from an adult woman who had mild COVID-19 (a few samples of this study predate the infection). The sample titles of this study are shuffled in the database, so cell type and time point are left out; the donor was told from shared clones.

This clonotype has just a few counts. The chain employs TRBV4-2 and TRBJ2-1, with D uncertain. Per the germline V gene, CDR1 is LGHNA and CDR2 is YNFKEQ. V lost 0 bases and J lost 2, with 11 bases in between. The CDR3 is 16 residues long. CDR3: CASSQEFGSAYNEQFF. CDR3 DNA sequence: TGTGCCAGCAGCCAAGAATTTGGCTCGGCCTACAATGAGCAGTTCTTC.

This clonotype has ten or more counts. The chain joins TRBV11-2 to TRBJ2-5; maybe TRBD2 (6 bases). This CDR3 region has 16 residues. The V end was cut by 2 bases, the J end by 5 bases, with 18 bases between. Germline CDR1 and CDR2: SGHAT and FQNNGV. CDR3 sequence reads: CASSLLFRGVGETQYF. The CDR3 DNA is TGTGCCAGCAGCTTACTATTCCGCGGGGTGGGGGAGACCCAGTACTTC.

In its sample, this clonotype was seen a few times. This CDR3 reads CAIRYYNEQFF. The CDR3 nucleotides read TGTGCCATCAGGTATTACAATGAGCAGTTCTTC. V usage is TRBV10-3 and J usage is TRBJ2-1; unclear D gene. Germline loops: CDR1 ENHRY, CDR2 SYGVKD. Trimming removed 6 bases at V and 4 bases at J, with 4 bases between. The CDR3 contains 11 residues.

This clonotype was detected only a few times. J is TRBJ2-7 and V is TRBV29-1; 10 bases match TRBD1. Per the germline V gene, CDR1 is SQVTM and CDR2 is ANQGSEA. The V segment lost 8 bases and the J segment 1 base; nucleotides outside the gene matches: 8. The length of the CDR3 is 14 residues. The CDR3 coding sequence is TGCAGCCCTGGGAAGGGACAGGGGTCCTACGAGCAGTACTTC. This gives the protein CSPGKGQGSYEQYF.

This rearrangement joins TRBV7-9 to TRBJ2-2; no firm D call. Trimming cost V 6 bases and J 3 bases, with 14 bases left between them. The germline V gene has CDR1 SEHNR and CDR2 FQNEAQ (reference sequence). The CDR3 extends over 15 amino acids. The CDR3 sequence is CASSLSPADTGELFF. CDR3 nucleotide sequence: TGTGCCAGCAGTTTGTCCCCCGCGGACACCGGGGAGCTGTTTTTT.

The chain combines TRBV29-1 with TRBJ2-1, with D possibly being TRBD1 (7 bases). This CDR3 spans 15 amino acids. V lost 0 bases and J lost 3, with 12 bases in between. Per germline, CDR1 SQVTM and CDR2 ANQGSEA. The CDR3 here is CSVEDGGDSYNEQFF. CDR3 nucleotide sequence: TGCAGCGTTGAAGATGGCGGGGACAGCTACAATGAGCAGTTCTTC.

The table lists this clonotype with a few counts. The CDR3 region is CATSDHPGNEQYF. CDR3 sequence (DNA): TGTGCCACCAGTGACCACCCAGGGAACGAGCAGTACTTC. The chain couples TRBV24-1 to TRBJ2-7, with D possibly TRBD1 on 5 matching bases. Germline assignment: CDR1 KGHDR and CDR2 SFDVKD. The CDR3 contains 13 residues. V was trimmed by 4 bases and J by 5 bases, leaving 11 bases between them.

The CDR3: CASSLLLGTNYGYTF. The CDR3 nucleotides are TGTGCCAGCAGCTTGTTGTTAGGTACTAACTATGGCTACACCTTC. This chain joins TRBV5-6 and TRBJ1-2, with no clear D. V was clipped by 1 base and J by 0 bases, with 10 bases between them. CDR3 length equals 15 residues. Germline V lookup: CDR1 SGHDT, CDR2 YYEEEE.

The J gene is TRBJ2-1, the V gene TRBV29-1; D unclear. The CDR3 sequence is 13 residues long. Trimming took off 6 bases at V and 1 base at J, with 10 bases between the two ends. Looked up from germline, CDR1 is SQVTM and CDR2 is ANQGSEA. In DNA form, the CDR3 reads TGCAGCGTCCTAGTGCGGTCCTACAATGAGCAGTTCTTC. Translation gives CSVLVRSYNEQFF.

The rearrangement links TRBV7-9 to TRBJ1-2; perhaps TRBD1 as D (5 bases). Germline assignment: CDR1 SEHNR and CDR2 FQNEAQ (reference sequence). Trimming shortened V by 6 bases and J by 2 bases, and 19 bases separated the two germline ends. CDR3 size: 16 residues. The chain's CDR3 is CASSELDSPLNYGYTF. The CDR3 DNA is TGTGCCAGCAGTGAACTTGACAGTCCCTTAAACTATGGCTACACCTTC. The whole variable domain, filled in from reference TRBV7-9 and TRBJ1-2, reads DTGVSQNPRHKITKRGQNVTFRCDPISEHNRLYWYRQTLGQGPEFLTYFQNEAQLEKSRLLSDRFSAERPKGSFSTLEIQRTEQGDSAMYLCASSELDSPLNYGYTFGSGTRLTVV.

The chain links TRBV7-9 to TRBJ2-7, with TRBD2 matching over 13 bases. CDR1 and CDR2 (germline): SEHNR, FQNEAQ (reference sequence). With V trimmed by 4 bases and J by 6 bases, 6 bases remained unmatched. This CDR3 contains 15 residues. The CDR3 nucleotides are TGTGCCAGCAGCTCCGGACTAGCGGGAGCTGGCGAGCAGTACTTC. The encoded protein is CASSSGLAGAGEQYF.

The sample holds a few counts of this clonotype. This sequence joins TRBV4-2 and TRBJ2-5, with 9 positions matching TRBD2. After removal of 3 bases from V and 0 bases from J, the junction contained 2 bases not matched to a gene. Germline CDR1 reads LGHNA; CDR2 reads YNFKEQ. The CDR3 runs 15 residues. This CDR3 reads CASSQRTSDQETQYF. In DNA form, the CDR3 reads TGTGCCAGCAGCCAGCGGACTAGCGACCAAGAGACCCAGTACTTC.

This clonotype was counted many times. The CDR3 region has the DNA TGCGCCAGCAGCTCCGGGACTAGCGGACTCACCGGGGAGCTGTTTTTT. Residues: CASSSGTSGLTGELFF. This chain uses TRBV5-1 with TRBJ2-2, with 11 nucleotides matching TRBD2. From germline, CDR1 is SGHRS and CDR2 YFSETQ. This CDR3 comprises 16 residues. Trimming removed 3 bases from V and 4 bases from J; junction bases left unmatched: 5.

The chain uses TRBV7-9 and TRBJ2-1; D not resolved. Trimming left V 1 base short and J 2 bases short, with 6 bases between. The germline CDR1 and CDR2 sequences are SEHNR and FQNEAQ (reference sequence). The CDR3 extends over 14 amino acids. In DNA, the CDR3 is TGTGCCAGCAGCTTAGGGTTAACCTACAATGAGCAGTTCTTC. It is translated as CASSLGLTYNEQFF.

This chain links TRBV30 with TRBJ2-3, with D possibly called TRBD1 or TRBD2 (5 bases each). Deletions cut 0 bases from V and 5 bases from J, with 21 bases between. The CDR3 contains 17 residues. CDR1 GTSNPN and CDR2 SVGIG come from the germline V gene (reference sequence). This CDR3 is CAWSVGATEWPEDTQYF. The DNA for the CDR3 is TGTGCCTGGAGTGTCGGGGCGACTGAATGGCCTGAAGATACGCAGTATTTT. Drawing the rest from reference TRBV30 and TRBJ2-3, the complete variable domain is SQTIHQWPATLVQPVGSPLSLECTVEGTSNPNLYWYRQAAGRGLQLLFYSVGIGQISSEVPQNLSASRPQDRQFILSSKKLLLSDSGFYLCAWSVGATEWPEDTQYFGPGTRLTVL.

This clonotype occurred a few times. The rearrangement links TRBV6-6 to TRBJ1-2, with 10 nucleotides matching TRBD1. CDR1 and CDR2 from the germline V gene are MNHNY and SVGAGI (reference sequence). V lost 2 bases to trimming and J lost 3 bases; unmatched junction nucleotides: 9. The length of the CDR3 is 17 residues. CDR3 sequence (DNA): TGTGCCAGCAGTTACCTTTCCGGCGGGACAGGGGACTATGGCTACACCTTC. It codes for CASSYLSGGTGDYGYTF.

The rearrangement joins TRBV12-3 or TRBV12-4 to TRBJ2-7; D gene unclear. This CDR3 has 15 amino acids. Trimming pared 0 bases from V and 2 bases from J, leaving 11 bases between. CDR3 DNA sequence: TGTGCCAGCAGTTTAGCTGTTGGAATTCCCTACGAGCAGTACTTC. Amino acid sequence: CASSLAVGIPYEQYF.